The 12 T cell receptor beta chains below come from one sample, sequenced in a study of T-cell memory formation after mild COVID-19. In TCRdb, the 5' RACE reads were re-called with MiXCR into one record per CDR3 protein. The sample has around 190,000 distinct CDR3 sequences; about 18% are singletons. Sequenced sample: PBMCs or a T cell subset sorted from them (not recorded which). The receptor set was obtained from a man between 18 and 29 years old who had mild COVID-19 (a few samples of this study predate the infection). Cell type and time point are not known.

This clonotype has just a few counts. J is TRBJ2-5 and V is TRBV20-1; weak D call: TRBD2 (7 bases). The CDR3 is 13 amino acids. Trimming stripped 5 bases from V and 1 base from J, with 11 bases between. Germline values: CDR1 DFQATT, CDR2 SNEGSKA (reference sequence). The CDR3 nucleotides are TGCAGTGCTGCGAGGGGGGGCCAAGAGACCCAGTACTTC. Protein: CSAARGGQETQYF.

This clonotype was detected only a few times. V and J are TRBV14 and TRBJ2-2, with 8 bases matching TRBD1. J lost 5 bases, V lost 4 bases, and 6 bases had no gene match. CDR1 and CDR2 (germline): SGHDN, FVKESK. The CDR3 spans 15 residues. The CDR3 DNA reads TGTGCCAGCAGCCGGGGGACAGGACGGACCGGGGAGCTGTTTTTT. It encodes CASSRGTGRTGELFF. The complete variable domain, with remaining parts taken from reference TRBV14 and TRBJ2-2, reads EAGVTQFPSHSVIEKGQTVTLRCDPISGHDNLYWYRRVMGKEIKFLLHFVKESKQDESGMPNNRFLAERTGGTYSTLKVQPAELEDSGVYFCASSRGTGRTGELFFGEGSRLTVL.

This clonotype was seen a few times. The chain employs TRBV6-6 and TRBJ2-2; D not certain. The CDR3 is made up of 15 amino acids. Trimming left V 0 bases short and J 2 bases short, with 7 bases between. CDR1 and CDR2 (germline): MNHNY, SVGAGI (reference sequence). CDR3 bases: TGTGCCAGCAGTTACTCCGGCAGAAACACCGGGGAGCTGTTTTTT. Translation gives CASSYSGRNTGELFF.

Ten or more counts support this clonotype. The chain couples TRBV5-1 to TRBJ2-3; D remains unclear. Per germline, CDR1 SGHRS and CDR2 YFSETQ. The CDR3 loop spans 13 amino acids. V was pared by 5 bases and J by 0 bases, with 7 bases between. CDR3 nucleotides: TGCGCCAGCAGTGGTGGTAGCACAGATACGCAGTATTTT. Its protein product is CASSGGSTDTQYF.

J is TRBJ2-1 and V is TRBV12-3 or TRBV12-4, with D perhaps TRBD1 or TRBD2 (5 bases each). Trimming pared 7 bases from V and 9 bases from J, leaving 10 bases between. The CDR3 consists of 11 residues. The DNA of the CDR3 is TGTGCCAGCATATTGAGGGGTGAGCAGTTCTTC. Its protein is CASILRGEQFF.

This clonotype was seen a handful of times. The gene calls are TRBV5-1 and TRBJ2-6; D gene unclear. Germline lookup yields CDR1 SGHRS and CDR2 YFSETQ. Trimming removed 3 bases from V and 3 bases from J, with 13 bases in between. The CDR3 sequence is 16 residues long. CDR3 coding DNA: TGCGCCAGCAGCTCCCTGGGCATTTTTGGGGCCAACGTCCTGACTTTC. Its translation is CASSSLGIFGANVLTF.

This CDR3 is CASRRVENTEAFF. The CDR3 DNA sequence: TGTGCCAGCCGGAGGGTGGAGAACACTGAAGCTTTCTTT. This chain uses TRBV2 with TRBJ1-1; D gene unclear. The CDR3 runs to 13 residues. Per germline, CDR1 SNHLY and CDR2 FYNNEI. Trimming removed 8 bases at V and 1 base at J, with 11 bases between.

This clonotype was found a few times. The rearrangement links TRBV5-1 to TRBJ2-1; TRBD1 aligns across 7 bases. Germline V gives CDR1 SGHRS, CDR2 YFSETQ. The trim removed 4 bases at V and 6 bases at J, leaving 7 bases unmatched. The CDR3 consists of 14 residues. The CDR3 nucleotides are TGCGCCAGCAGCCGTGACAGGGTCCCCAATGAGCAGTTCTTC. This gives the protein CASSRDRVPNEQFF.

The CDR3 region is CASTRDRPSLGELFF. The CDR3 DNA is TGTGCCAGTACCCGGGACAGACCATCTCTCGGGGAGCTGTTTTTT. The chain carries TRBV12-3 or TRBV12-4 and TRBJ2-2; 7 bases match TRBD1. This CDR3 region has 15 residues. The J segment lost 7 bases and the V segment lost 9 bases, leaving 14 bases of the junction unmatched.

This clonotype was counted only a few times. The chain has TRBV7-2 and TRBJ2-1; 14 bases agree with TRBD2. Germline V gene data show CDR1 as SGHTA and CDR2 as FQGNSA. V was clipped by 5 bases and J by 8 bases; unmatched bases: 5. This CDR3 spans 15 amino acids. The CDR3 is CASSPGLAGGDEQFF. CDR3 sequence (DNA): TGTGCCAGCAGCCCAGGACTAGCGGGGGGAGATGAGCAGTTCTTC.

The V call is TRBV6-5, the J call TRBJ1-4; no clear D. This CDR3 is built from 15 residues. Per the germline V gene, CDR1 is MNHEY and CDR2 is SVGAGI. The V gene lost 5 bases and the J gene lost 4 bases, with 14 bases spanning the gap. The CDR3 coding sequence is TGTGCCAGCAGTCCACGGACCGGGATTAATGAAAAACTGTTTTTT. As protein: CASSPRTGINEKLFF.

This clonotype was found a few times. V is TRBV29-1 and J is TRBJ2-3, with D maybe TRBD1 (5 bases). Germline V gene lookup returns CDR1 SQVTM and CDR2 ANQGSEA. The CDR3 consists of 19 residues. V was cut by 2 bases and J by 4 bases, with 28 bases left in between. CDR3 DNA sequence: TGCAGCGTTGAAAGACGTATCAGGGCCCGGGTTATGGTCCCAGATACGCAGTATTTT. Amino acid sequence: CSVERRIRARVMVPDTQYF.